What follows are 9 T cell receptor beta chains derived from one specimen sequenced in a study of CD8 T cells in ankylosing spondylitis. Findings and limits, study-wide: For ankylosing spondylitis blood, a TCR beta motif of roughly 8 highly homologous variants appeared characteristic.

TCRdb re-derived calls from the 5' RACE reads in MiXCR, one entry per CDR3 protein. The table has about 460,000 distinct CDR3 sequences, 5.3% seen once. For these receptors, no antigen is known. The sequencing sample was made of blood, either unsorted or a sorted T cell fraction (not recorded which). The receptors were gathered from a male donor with ankylosing spondylitis.

V is TRBV7-9 and J is TRBJ2-6; tentative D call: TRBD1 (6 bases). Germline CDR1 SEHNR, CDR2 FQNEAQ (reference sequence). The CDR3 loop spans 18 amino acids. Between the trimmed V and J ends, which lost 4 bases and 0 bases, there was a span of 16 bases. The CDR3 coding sequence is TGTGCCAGCAGCTCCGGGTGGGGGCACCCCTCTGGGGCCAACGTCCTGACTTTC. Encoded protein: CASSSGWGHPSGANVLTF.

This clonotype has a count of ten or more. The chain carries TRBV5-1 and TRBJ1-1; D possibly corresponds to TRBD1 (5 bases). The CDR3 runs to 11 residues. The germline V and J ends were trimmed by 4 bases and 6 bases, with 7 bases remaining between them. Germline CDR1 and CDR2: SGHRS and YFSETQ. CDR3: CASSRDAEAFF. The DNA of the CDR3 is TGCGCCAGCAGCCGGGACGCTGAAGCTTTCTTT.

The V gene is TRBV9, the J gene TRBJ2-7; D is perhaps TRBD2 (5 bases). The germline CDR1 and CDR2 sequences are SGDLS and YYNGEE. The V and J ends lost 5 bases and 7 bases respectively, with 25 bases between them. CDR3 length: 16 residues. The CDR3 coding sequence is TGTGCCAGCAGTCCACGGTCGGCGGCCGTGGCGGGTGAGCAGTACTTC. Its protein is CASSPRSAAVAGEQYF.

This clonotype appeared many times. This rearrangement joins TRBV20-1 to TRBJ2-7, with 10 bases aligning to TRBD2. The CDR3 runs to 13 residues. Germline values: CDR1 DFQATT, CDR2 SNEGSKA (reference sequence). The ends lost 6 bases at V and 2 bases at J; junction bases unmatched: 4. The CDR3 spells CSARTSGTYEQYF. The CDR3 DNA follows: TGCAGTGCGAGGACTAGCGGAACCTACGAGCAGTACTTC.

This clonotype has only a few counts. The rearrangement uses TRBV4-1 and TRBJ2-4, with 13 bases matching TRBD2. There are 19 residues in the CDR3. Losses at the gene ends were 4 bases for V and 8 bases for J; bases not matched to a gene: 17. Germline V lookup: CDR1 MGHRA, CDR2 YSYEKL. CDR3 loop: CASSPLRGGLAGPGDIQYF. In DNA form, the CDR3 reads TGCGCCAGCAGCCCCCTACGGGGGGGACTAGCGGGACCAGGGGACATTCAGTACTTC.

In its sample, this clonotype was seen many times. The chain carries TRBV29-1 and TRBJ2-5; tentatively, D is TRBD1 (6 bases). Germline loops: CDR1 SQVTM, CDR2 ANQGSEA. V dropped 8 bases and J dropped 4 bases, with 20 bases sitting between them. The CDR3 runs to 14 residues. The CDR3 reads CSSSLGAVGETQYF. The DNA of the CDR3 is TGCAGCTCGTCCCTGGGGGCCGTGGGAGAGACCCAGTACTTC.

This clonotype was seen many times. The J gene is TRBJ1-3, the V gene TRBV7-8, with a tentative D call TRBD1 (5 bases). This CDR3 comprises 16 residues. The germline gives CDR1 SGHVS, CDR2 FQNEAQ. Trimming left V 7 bases short and J 3 bases short, with 19 bases between. The CDR3, as DNA: TGTGCCAGCACTCCCCAAGGCAGGGCTTATGGAAACACCATATATTTT. This sequence encodes CASTPQGRAYGNTIYF.

This clonotype was counted ten times or more. Compared with germline, one end of the junction differs, possibly owing to a read error. The chain is built from TRBV24-1 and TRBJ2-4; D possibly corresponds to TRBD2 (6 bases). There are 13 residues in the CDR3. The germline V gene has CDR1 KGHDR and CDR2 SFDVKD. DNA of the CDR3: TGTGCCACAAGTGGGGGGGCCAAAAACATTCAGTACTTC. This encodes CATSGGAKNIQYF.

In this sample, this clonotype turned up many times. This chain joins TRBV7-2 and TRBJ2-7; 7 bases are a match to TRBD2. Germline loops: CDR1 SGHTA, CDR2 FQGNSA. The junction had 6 bases not matched to a gene; V was cut back by 2 bases and J by 2 bases. The length of the CDR3 is 15 residues. The CDR3 sequence: CASSLSQRGPYEQYF. DNA of the CDR3: TGTGCCAGCAGCTTATCACAGCGGGGACCCTACGAGCAGTACTTC.